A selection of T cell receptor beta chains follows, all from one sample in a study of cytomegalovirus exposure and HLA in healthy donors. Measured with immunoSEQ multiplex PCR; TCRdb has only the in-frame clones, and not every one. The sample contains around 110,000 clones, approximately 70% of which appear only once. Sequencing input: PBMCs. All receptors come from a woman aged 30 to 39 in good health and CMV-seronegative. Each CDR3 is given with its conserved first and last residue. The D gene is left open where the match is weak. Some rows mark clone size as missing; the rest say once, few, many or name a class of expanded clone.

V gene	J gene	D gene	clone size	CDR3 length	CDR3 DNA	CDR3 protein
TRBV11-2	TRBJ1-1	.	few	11	TGTGCCAGCAGCTTAGGGCAGAAAGCTTTCTTT	CASSLGQKAFF
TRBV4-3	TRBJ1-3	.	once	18	TGCGCCAGCAGCCAAGATTTGGCAGGACTTTACTCTGGAAACACCATATATTTT	CASSQDLAGLYSGNTIYF
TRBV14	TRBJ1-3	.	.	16	TGTGCCAGCAGCCAACAAAAAGACAGCTCTGGAAACACCATATATTTT	CASSQQKDSSGNTIYF
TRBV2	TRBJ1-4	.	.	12	TGTGCCAGCAGTGTCGGAGGGGAAAAACTGTTTTTT	CASSVGGEKLFF
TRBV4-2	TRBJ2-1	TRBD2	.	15	TGTGCCAGCAGTTTACTAGCGGGGGATTACAATGAGCAGTTCTTC	CASSLLAGDYNEQFF
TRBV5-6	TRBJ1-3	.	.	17	TGTGCCAGCAGCTACTCCCCGCAAAGGTGGAGTGGAAACACCATATATTTT	CASSYSPQRWSGNTIYF
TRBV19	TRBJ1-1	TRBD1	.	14	TGTGCCAGTATGTTCCAGGGGGCGAGCACTGAAGCTTTCTTT	CASMFQGASTEAFF
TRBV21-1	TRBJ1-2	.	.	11	TGTGCCAGCAGCAAAGTGGCTGGCTACACCTTC	CASSKVAGYTF
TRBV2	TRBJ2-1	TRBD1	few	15	TGTGCCAGCAGTGATTGGGGACAGGGGCGGTATGAGCAGTTCTTC	CASSDWGQGRYEQFF
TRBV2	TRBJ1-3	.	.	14	TGTGCCAGCAGGGGACTGAGCTCTGGAAACACCATATATTTT	CASRGLSSGNTIYF
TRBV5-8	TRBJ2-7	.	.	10	TGTGCCAGCAGCCCAATGGCTCAGTACTTC	CASSPMAQYF
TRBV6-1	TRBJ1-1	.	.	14	TGTGCCAGCAACTCAAAGGGGAAGAACACTGAAGCTTTCTTT	CASNSKGKNTEAFF
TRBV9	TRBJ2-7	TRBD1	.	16	TGTGCCAGCAGCCCCCCGACAGGGGGCTTGGTAAACGAGCAGTACTTC	CASSPPTGGLVNEQYF
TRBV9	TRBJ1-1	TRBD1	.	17	TGTGCCAGCAGCGTAGATCCAGGGGGTACCATGAACACTGAAGCTTTCTTT	CASSVDPGGTMNTEAFF
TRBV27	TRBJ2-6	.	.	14	TGTGCCAGCAGTTTGAGCTACGGGGCCAACGTCCTGACTTTC	CASSLSYGANVLTF
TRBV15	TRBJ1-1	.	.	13	TGTGCCGCAAGCTGGAGTTTGAACACTGAAGCTTTCTTT	CAASWSLNTEAFF
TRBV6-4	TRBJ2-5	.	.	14	TGTGCCAGCAGTGGCCGGGGGTGGGGCGAGACCCAGTACTTC	CASSGRGWGETQYF